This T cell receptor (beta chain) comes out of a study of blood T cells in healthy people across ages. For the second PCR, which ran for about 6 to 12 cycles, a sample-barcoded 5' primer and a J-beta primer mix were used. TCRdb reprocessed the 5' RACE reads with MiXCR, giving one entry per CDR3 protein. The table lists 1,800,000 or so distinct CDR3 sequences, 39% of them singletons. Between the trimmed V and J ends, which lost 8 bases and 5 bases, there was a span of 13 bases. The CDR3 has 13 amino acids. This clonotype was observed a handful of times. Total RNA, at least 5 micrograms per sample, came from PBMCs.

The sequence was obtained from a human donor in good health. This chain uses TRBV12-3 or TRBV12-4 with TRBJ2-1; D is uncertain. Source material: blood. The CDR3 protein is CASLIYGDNEQFF. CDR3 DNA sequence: TGTGCCAGCCTAATCTATGGAGACAATGAGCAGTTCTTC.